A selection of T cell receptor beta chains follows, all from one sample in a study of blood T cell repertoires in COVID-19. Sequencing was performed with immunoSEQ multiplex PCR; in TCRdb, only in-frame clones are kept and a portion is missing. The repertoire has about 250,000 clones, roughly 80% of them found once; the top ten carry 4.4%. Sequencing was performed on peripheral blood. The receptors shown here come from a man in his fifties with active or convalescent COVID-19. The CDR3 runs from the conserved cysteine through the conserved F or W. The D gene is left open where the match is weak. Clone size is not always given. Where it is, it says once, few, many or a class for expanded clones.

J: TRBJ2-3
size: .
D: .
V: TRBV19
DNA: TGTGCCAGTAGTATAGTTCTAGGCGATACGCAGTATTTT
CDR3: CASSIVLGDTQYF

J: TRBJ1-1
size: few
D: .
V: TRBV6-5
DNA: TGTGCCAGCAAGGCCGGGGGCACTGAAGCTTTCTTT
CDR3: CASKAGGTEAFF

J: TRBJ2-3
size: once
D: TRBD2
V: TRBV10-3
DNA: TGTGCCATCAGTGGGGTAGCGGGGGGGCAAGATACGCAGTATTTT
CDR3: CAISGVAGGQDTQYF

J: TRBJ1-2
size: once
D: TRBD1
V: TRBV6-5
DNA: TGTGCCAGCAGAAGGGGGCAGGACTTTAACTATGGCTACACCTTC
CDR3: CASRRGQDFNYGYTF

J: TRBJ2-1
size: .
D: .
V: TRBV5-5
DNA: TGTGCCAGCAGCCAGGGTGAGCAGTTCTTC
CDR3: CASSQGEQFF

J: TRBJ1-5
size: .
D: .
V: TRBV28
DNA: TGTGCCAGCAGACCGGAATCGGGGGGGCATCAGCCCCAGCATTTT
CDR3: CASRPESGGHQPQHF

J: TRBJ2-5
size: .
D: .
V: TRBV7-9
DNA: TGTGCCAGCAGCCAACTCGGACAGCTGGAGACCCAGTACTTC
CDR3: CASSQLGQLETQYF

J: TRBJ1-1
size: .
D: .
V: TRBV7-9
DNA: TGTGCCAGCAGGCTAAAGAACACTGAAGCTTTCTTT
CDR3: CASRLKNTEAFF

J: TRBJ2-3
size: .
D: TRBD1
V: TRBV7-9
DNA: TGTGCCAGCAGCTTAGGTTCAGGGGGCTTCACAGATACGCAGTATTTT
CDR3: CASSLGSGGFTDTQYF

J: TRBJ1-4
size: .
D: TRBD1
V: TRBV9
DNA: TGTGCCAGCAGCGTAGGCCCCACAGGGGGCGGCGAAAAACTGTTTTTT
CDR3: CASSVGPTGGGEKLFF